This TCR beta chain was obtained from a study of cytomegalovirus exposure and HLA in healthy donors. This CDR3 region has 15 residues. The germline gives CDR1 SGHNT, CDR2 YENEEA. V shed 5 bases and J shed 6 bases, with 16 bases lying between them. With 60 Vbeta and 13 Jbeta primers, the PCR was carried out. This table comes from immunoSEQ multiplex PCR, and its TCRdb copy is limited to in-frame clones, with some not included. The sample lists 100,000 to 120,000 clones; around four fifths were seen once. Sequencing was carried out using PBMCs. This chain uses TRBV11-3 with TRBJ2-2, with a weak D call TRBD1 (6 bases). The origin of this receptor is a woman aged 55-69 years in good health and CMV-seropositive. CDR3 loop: CASSPGAAGPGELFF. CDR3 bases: TGTGCCAGCAGCCCAGGGGCCGCGGGTCCCGGGGAGCTGTTTTTT. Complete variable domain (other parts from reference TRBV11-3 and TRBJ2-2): EAGVVQSPRYKIIEKKQPVAFWCNPISGHNTLYWYLQNLGQGPELLIRYENEEAVDDSQLPKDRFSAERLKGVDSTLKIQPAELGDSAVYLCASSPGAAGPGELFFGEGSRLTVL.